The clone carrying this T cell receptor (beta chain) was detected a few times. Antigen specificity is unknown. Time point here: patch test 2, 6 weeks after DPC sensitization. Stated treatment: therapeutic diphenylcyclopropenone sensitization with weekly scalp DPC. The total RNA was obtained from whole blood that was not fractionated. TCRdb passed the RACE reads through MiXCR, listing each CDR3 protein once. The repertoire has nearly 95,000 distinct CDR3 sequences, 11% of them found once; the top ten carry more than 2%. Germline V gene data show CDR1 as LNHDA and CDR2 as SQIVND (reference sequence). The length of the CDR3 is 14 residues. With 4 bases removed from V and 1 base from J, the gap between germline ends came to 7 bases. This sample stems from a study of human T cells and chemical hapten exposure. About the study: Patch tests applied 0.01% DPC to the upper back and were scored after 6 days. Variation in per-sample TCR yields came mainly from small pooled library volume differences.

Whole-study findings and limits: Counts of expanded TCRs (at PT1) showed a positive correlation with patch test score.

The TCR was taken from a man in his forties or fifties with alopecia areata. Some clones in this sample may be carry-over from other donors' samples. The V gene is TRBV19, the J gene TRBJ2-2; D gene uncertain. The input for sequencing was whole blood, taken in connection with sensitization to the hapten diphenylcyclopropenone (DPC). The CDR3 sequence: CASSTNRNTGELFF. Written as DNA, the CDR3 is TGTGCCAGTAGTACAAACAGGAACACCGGGGAGCTGTTTTTT.